Below, 19 T cell receptor beta chains from the same sample are listed, as sequenced in a study of T cells after posttransplantation cyclophosphamide. This table comes from immunoSEQ multiplex PCR, and its TCRdb copy is limited to in-frame clones, with some not included. The table lists about 31,000 clones, under 95% of them singletons. Cells defined as naive were viable CD3+CD4+ or CD3+CD8+ and CCR7+CD45RA+CD45RO-CD95-CD27+CD28+. Input material: naive CD4+ T cells sorted from PBMCs. These receptors all stem from a woman in her fifties or sixties in good health, CMV-negative, and a related stem cell transplant donor.

The chain employs TRBV5-6 and TRBJ1-1; a weak D match, TRBD1 (6 bases). V shed 3 bases and J shed 4 bases, with 13 bases lying between them. CDR1 is SGHDT, CDR2 YYEEEE, per germline. The CDR3 consists of 14 residues. CDR3 loop: CASSWKQGRTEAFF. CDR3 nucleotides: TGTGCCAGCAGCTGGAAACAGGGTCGCACTGAAGCTTTCTTT. The variable domain in full, with the rest retrieved from reference TRBV5-6 and TRBJ1-1, is DAGVTQSPTHLIKTRGQQVTLRCSPKSGHDTVSWYQQALGQGPQFIFQYYEEEERQRGNFPDRFSGHQFPNYSSELNVNALLLGDSALYLCASSWKQGRTEAFFGQGTRLTVV.

The V and J genes are TRBV6-6 and TRBJ2-6; no firm D call. Trimming pared 5 bases from V and 2 bases from J, leaving 10 bases between. CDR1 MNHNY and CDR2 SVGAGI come from the germline V gene (reference sequence). This CDR3 has 15 amino acids. The CDR3 loop is CASSARHPGANVLTF. CDR3 bases: TGTGCCAGCAGTGCCCGACATCCTGGGGCCAACGTCCTGACTTTC.

V and J are TRBV25-1 and TRBJ2-5; the D gene is possibly TRBD2 (7 bases). V was clipped by 3 bases and J by 2 bases, with 13 bases between them. Germline V CDR1 and CDR2: MGHDK, SYGVNS. This CDR3 contains 15 residues. The CDR3 DNA is TGTGCCAGCAGTGATAGGGGGGGCCCACAAGAGACCCAGTACTTC. Encoded protein: CASSDRGGPQETQYF.

The rearrangement links TRBV7-2 to TRBJ2-5, with D maybe TRBD2 (6 bases). CDR3 length: 15 residues. The germline gives CDR1 SGHTA, CDR2 FQGNSA. V was shortened by 5 bases and J by 0 bases, with 13 bases between the two germline ends. The DNA of the CDR3 is TGTGCCAGCAGCCGGGACTTCCTGTACCAAGAGACCCAGTACTTC. The encoded protein is CASSRDFLYQETQYF.

V usage is TRBV6-1 and J usage is TRBJ1-5; D remains unclear. The V gene lost 2 bases and the J gene lost 7 bases, with 21 bases spanning the gap. The CDR3 is made up of 17 amino acids. The germline V gene encodes CDR1 MNHNS and CDR2 SASEGT. The CDR3 sequence: CASSESPPGSVIQPQHF. The DNA for the CDR3 is TGTGCCAGCAGTGAATCGCCCCCCGGGTCCGTAATACAGCCCCAGCATTTT.

The chain employs TRBV23-1 and TRBJ1-5; no firm D call. TRBV23-1 is an open reading frame whose function is uncertain. The CDR3 length is 16 residues. V lost 0 bases and J 2 bases, leaving 11 bases between the germline ends. DNA of the CDR3: TGCGCCAGCAGTCAATCCAGACCGGCGGGCAATCAGCCCCAGCATTTT. Translating gives CASSQSRPAGNQPQHF.

J is TRBJ2-5 and V is TRBV9; 8 nucleotides line up with TRBD2. V was clipped by 0 bases and J by 4 bases; unmatched bases: 5. CDR1 is SGDLS, CDR2 YYNGEE, per germline. CDR3 size: 15 residues. The CDR3, as DNA: TGTGCCAGCAGCGTAGCGGTAGCGGGGAGAGAGACCCAGTACTTC. Protein: CASSVAVAGRETQYF.

V usage is TRBV7-3 and J usage is TRBJ2-1; 12 nucleotides match TRBD1. Germline-derived CDR1 and CDR2 are SGHTA and FQGTGA. With 3 bases clipped from V and 6 bases from J, the junction kept 3 bases outside the gene matches. CDR3 size: 15 residues. In nucleotides, the CDR3 is TGTGCCAGCAGCTTCGGGGACAGGGGGCTCAATGAGCAGTTCTTC. It specifies CASSFGDRGLNEQFF. Together with reference TRBV7-3 and TRBJ2-1, the CDR3 gives the full variable domain: GAGVSQTPSNKVTEKGKYVELRCDPISGHTALYWYRQSLGQGPEFLIYFQGTGAADDSGLPNDRFFAVRPEGSVSTLKIQRTERGDSAVYLCASSFGDRGLNEQFFGPGTRLTVL.

The V and J genes are TRBV30 and TRBJ2-3, with D tentatively TRBD2 (7 bases). The germline V and J ends were trimmed by 2 bases and 2 bases, with 14 bases remaining between them. CDR3 size: 15 residues. The V gene's germline CDR1 is GTSNPN and CDR2 SVGIG (reference sequence). Here the CDR3 reads CAWSQRGAFTDTQYF. The CDR3 bases are TGTGCCTGGAGTCAACGGGGGGCTTTCACAGATACGCAGTATTTT.

This sequence joins TRBV28 and TRBJ2-5; no definite D call. The J call could be wrong; TRBJ2-7 is a better fit for the DNA end. The CDR3 is 12 residues long. Germline-derived CDR1 and CDR2 are MDHEN and SYDVKM. CDR3 sequence reads: CASSFYSYEQYF. The CDR3 DNA reads TGTGCCAGCAGTTTTTACAGCTACGAGCAGTACTTC.

This chain connects TRBV6-5 to TRBJ1-1, with D possibly being TRBD1 (5 bases). The germline gives CDR1 MNHEY, CDR2 SVGAGI. V lost 9 bases, J lost 2 bases, and 13 bases lay in between. The CDR3 consists of 13 residues. This CDR3 reads CASRGDGNTEAFF. The CDR3 region has the DNA TGTGCCAGTCGGGGGGACGGTAACACTGAAGCTTTCTTT.

This clone has a single count. The chain links TRBV18 to TRBJ1-1; 12 bases are shared with TRBD1. Germline assignment: CDR1 KGHSH and CDR2 LQKENI. This CDR3 is 17 amino acids long. V trimming: 3 bases; J trimming: 1 base; junction bases outside the gene matches: 6. The CDR3 spells CASSPGQGAHRNTEAFF. The CDR3, as DNA: TGTGCCAGCTCACCGGGACAGGGGGCGCACAGGAACACTGAAGCTTTCTTT.

The chain links TRBV5-1 to TRBJ2-3, with D possibly matching TRBD2 (6 bases). CDR1 is SGHRS and CDR2 is YFSETQ in the germline V gene. V dropped 3 bases and J dropped 6 bases, with 14 bases sitting between them. The CDR3 consists of 14 residues. CDR3 sequence: CASSSGLTADTQYF. The CDR3 DNA reads as TGCGCCAGCAGCTCGGGACTTACAGCGGATACGCAGTATTTT.

DNA for the CDR3: TGTGCCTGGACGTGGACAGGGAACACTGAAGCTTTCTTT. It yields the protein CAWTWTGNTEAFF. This sequence joins TRBV30 and TRBJ1-1; TRBD1 aligns across 7 bases. V was pared by 4 bases and J by 1 base, with 3 bases of the junction left unmatched. The CDR3 is made up of 13 amino acids. Germline values: CDR1 GTSNPN, CDR2 SVGIG (reference sequence).

The chain carries TRBV6-5 and TRBJ1-1, with D uncertain. Trimming stripped 2 bases from V and 4 bases from J, with 8 bases between. Germline-derived CDR1 and CDR2 are MNHEY and SVGAGI. This CDR3 is built from 13 residues. The CDR3 nucleotides read TGTGCCAGCAGTTACGGCCTCGCCACTGAAGCTTTCTTT. Protein product: CASSYGLATEAFF.

The V call is TRBV7-2, the J call TRBJ2-5; TRBD1 matches at 8 bases. This CDR3 spans 15 amino acids. V trimming: 5 bases; J trimming: 4 bases; junction bases outside the gene matches: 9. Germline lookup yields CDR1 SGHTA and CDR2 FQGNSA. The CDR3 here is CASSMQGALVETQYF. CDR3 nucleotides: TGTGCCAGCAGCATGCAGGGGGCGCTAGTAGAGACCCAGTACTTC.

This chain links TRBV11-1 with TRBJ1-2, with D uncertain. The CDR3 covers 14 residues. V was pared by 1 base and J by 0 bases, with 6 bases between. Germline assignment: CDR1 SGHAT and CDR2 FQDESV (reference sequence). CDR3 DNA sequence: TGTGCCAGCAGCTTAGGCGGGACTAACTATGGCTACACCTTC. Translating it yields CASSLGGTNYGYTF.

This clone was found a few times. This chain links TRBV18 with TRBJ2-1; 8 positions agree with TRBD2. The CDR3 has 15 amino acids. Trimming removed 3 bases from V and 0 bases from J; junction bases left unmatched: 1. CDR1 and CDR2 (germline): KGHSH, LQKENI. The CDR3 protein is CASSPTSGSYNEQFF. The CDR3 bases are TGTGCCAGCTCACCTACTAGCGGCTCCTACAATGAGCAGTTCTTC.

The chain uses TRBV6-5 and TRBJ1-6; D perhaps matches TRBD1 (6 bases). The CDR3 is 14 amino acids. Trimming shortened V by 5 bases and J by 10 bases, and 15 bases separated the two germline ends. The germline CDR1 and CDR2 sequences are MNHEY and SVGAGI. CDR3 protein: CASSIQGSESPLHF. Here the CDR3 DNA reads TGTGCCAGCAGTATCCAGGGGTCCGAGTCACCCCTCCACTTT.